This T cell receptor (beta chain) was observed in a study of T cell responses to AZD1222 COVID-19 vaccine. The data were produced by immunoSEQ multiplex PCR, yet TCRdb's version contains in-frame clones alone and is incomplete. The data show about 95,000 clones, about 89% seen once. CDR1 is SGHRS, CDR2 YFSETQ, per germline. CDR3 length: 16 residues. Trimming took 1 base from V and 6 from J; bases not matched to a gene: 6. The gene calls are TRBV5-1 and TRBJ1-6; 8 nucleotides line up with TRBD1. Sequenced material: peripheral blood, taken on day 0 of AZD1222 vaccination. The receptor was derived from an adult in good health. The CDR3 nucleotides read TGCGCCAGCAGCTTGTTTGCAGGGGGCTCTAATTCACCCCTCCACTTT. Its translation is CASSLFAGGSNSPLHF.